This TCR beta chain was obtained from a study of blood T cell repertoires in COVID-19. Study in general: Some COVID-19 samples were acute and others convalescent; all came from the United States, Italy and Spain.

Concerning this clone: At one end the junction does not follow the germline gene, possibly because of a read error.

CDR3 length: 11 residues. Per germline, CDR1 SGHDT and CDR2 YYEEEE. Sequencing used immunoSEQ multiplex PCR; TCRdb keeps in-frame clones, though not all of them. The data hold around 210,000 clones, with under 90% observed a single time. The TCR sequence derives from a woman older than 75 with COVID-19, enrolled during active disease. The chain is built from TRBV5-6 and TRBJ2-1; TRBD2 aligns across 7 bases. The sample taken for sequencing was peripheral blood. This CDR3 reads CASSLGQGGIF. The CDR3 nucleotides are TGTGCCAGCAGCTTGGGGCAGGGAGGGATCTTC.